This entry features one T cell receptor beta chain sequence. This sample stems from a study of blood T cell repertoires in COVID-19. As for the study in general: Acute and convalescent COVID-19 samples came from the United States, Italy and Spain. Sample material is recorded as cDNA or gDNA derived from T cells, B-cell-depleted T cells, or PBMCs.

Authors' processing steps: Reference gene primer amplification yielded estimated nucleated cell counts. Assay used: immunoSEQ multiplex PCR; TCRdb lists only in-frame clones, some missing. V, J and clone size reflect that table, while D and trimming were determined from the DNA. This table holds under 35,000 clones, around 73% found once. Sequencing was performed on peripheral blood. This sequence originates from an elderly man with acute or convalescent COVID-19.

The CDR3 region is CAWAMGEKLFF. DNA for the CDR3: TGTGCCTGGGCAATGGGCGAAAAACTGTTTTTT. This chain connects TRBV30 to TRBJ1-4; D not certain. V was pared by 5 bases and J by 8 bases, with 9 bases between. CDR1 is GTSNPN, CDR2 SVGIG, per germline (reference sequence). This CDR3 region has 11 residues.